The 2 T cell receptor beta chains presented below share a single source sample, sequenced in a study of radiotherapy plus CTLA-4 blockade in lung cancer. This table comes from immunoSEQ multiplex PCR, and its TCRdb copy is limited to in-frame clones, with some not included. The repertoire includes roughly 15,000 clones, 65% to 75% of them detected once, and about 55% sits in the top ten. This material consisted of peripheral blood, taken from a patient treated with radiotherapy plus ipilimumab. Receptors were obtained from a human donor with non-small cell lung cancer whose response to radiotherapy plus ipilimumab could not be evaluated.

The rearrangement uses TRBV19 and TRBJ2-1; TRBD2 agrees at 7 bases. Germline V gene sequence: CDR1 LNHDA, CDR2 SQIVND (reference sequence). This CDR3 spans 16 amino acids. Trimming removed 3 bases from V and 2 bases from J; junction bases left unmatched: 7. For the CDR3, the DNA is TGTGCCAGTAGTATGGGAGGGGTCCCCCCCTACAATGAGCAGTTCTTC. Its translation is CASSMGGVPPYNEQFF.

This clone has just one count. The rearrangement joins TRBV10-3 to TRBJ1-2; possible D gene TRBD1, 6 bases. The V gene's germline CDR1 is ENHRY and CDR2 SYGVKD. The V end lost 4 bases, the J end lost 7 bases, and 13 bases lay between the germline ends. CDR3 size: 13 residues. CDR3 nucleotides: TGTGCCATCAGTGGGACAGAGGGGTCTGGCTACACCTTC. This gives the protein CAISGTEGSGYTF.